This T cell receptor (beta chain) was identified in a study of siplizumab effects on memory and regulatory T cells. Study findings and constraints: Suppression by proliferating Tregs derived from siplizumab cultures was not verified.

The CDR3 spans 12 residues. The germline V gene encodes CDR1 MDHEN and CDR2 SYDVKM. Data came from immunoSEQ multiplex PCR; TCRdb stores just in-frame clones and leaves some out. The profile shows tens of thousands of clones, approximately 88% of them singletons. Comment on this clone: The antigen is undetermined. At one end, the junction sequence differs from germline, possibly due to a read error.

Input material: Tregs sorted from blood. V and J are TRBV28 and TRBJ2-3; no reliable D call. The sequence came from a human donor in good health. The CDR3: CASSLSPDTQYF. As DNA, the CDR3 is TGTGCCAGTAGTTTGAGTCCAGATACGCAGTATTTT. Together with reference TRBV28 and TRBJ2-3, the CDR3 gives the full variable domain: DVKVTQSSRYLVKRTGEKVFLECVQDMDHENMFWYRQDPGLGLRLIYFSYDVKMKEKGDIPEGYSVSREKKERFSLILESASTNQTSMYLCASSLSPDTQYFGPGTRLTVL.